This T cell receptor beta chain was sequenced during a study of T cells in Graves' hyperthyroidism and ophthalmopathy. Whole-study findings and limits: Most thyroid clonotypes expanded above 0.001 were also detected in blood.

Amplification targeted TCR beta CDR3 regions from RNA transcripts. Primed by the HTBI set, a first-round RT-PCR was run on the TCR CDR3. TCRdb passed the multiplex PCR reads through MiXCR, listing each CDR3 protein once. The table has 470,000 or so distinct CDR3 sequences, around 20% seen once. V lost 0 bases and J 3 bases, leaving 9 bases between the germline ends. CDR1 is GTSNPN, CDR2 SVGIG, per germline (reference sequence). The CDR3 consists of 14 residues. This clonotype showed up many times. Its antigen remains unidentified. Stable hyperthyroidism: no ophthalmopathy progression over 18 months of follow-up.

The chain is built from TRBV30 and TRBJ1-3; D possibly corresponds to TRBD1 (6 bases). This clonotype was sampled from a man between 18 and 35 years old with Graves' hyperthyroidism. Sample: blood. In DNA, the CDR3 is TGTGCCTGGAGTGTGGGGGCGCTTGGAAACACCATATATTTT. Translated: CAWSVGALGNTIYF.